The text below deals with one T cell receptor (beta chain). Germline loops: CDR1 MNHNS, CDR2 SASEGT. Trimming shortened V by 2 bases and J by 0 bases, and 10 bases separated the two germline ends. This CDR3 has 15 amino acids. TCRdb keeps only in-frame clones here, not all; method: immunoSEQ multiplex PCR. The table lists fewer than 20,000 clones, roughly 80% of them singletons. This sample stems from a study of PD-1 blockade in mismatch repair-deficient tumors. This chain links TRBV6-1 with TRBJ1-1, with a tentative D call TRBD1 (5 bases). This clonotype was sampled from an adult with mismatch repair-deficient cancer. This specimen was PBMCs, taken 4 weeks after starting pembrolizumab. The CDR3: CASSEQAGLNTEAFF. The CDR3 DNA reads TGTGCCAGCAGTGAACAGGCAGGGCTGAACACTGAAGCTTTCTTT.